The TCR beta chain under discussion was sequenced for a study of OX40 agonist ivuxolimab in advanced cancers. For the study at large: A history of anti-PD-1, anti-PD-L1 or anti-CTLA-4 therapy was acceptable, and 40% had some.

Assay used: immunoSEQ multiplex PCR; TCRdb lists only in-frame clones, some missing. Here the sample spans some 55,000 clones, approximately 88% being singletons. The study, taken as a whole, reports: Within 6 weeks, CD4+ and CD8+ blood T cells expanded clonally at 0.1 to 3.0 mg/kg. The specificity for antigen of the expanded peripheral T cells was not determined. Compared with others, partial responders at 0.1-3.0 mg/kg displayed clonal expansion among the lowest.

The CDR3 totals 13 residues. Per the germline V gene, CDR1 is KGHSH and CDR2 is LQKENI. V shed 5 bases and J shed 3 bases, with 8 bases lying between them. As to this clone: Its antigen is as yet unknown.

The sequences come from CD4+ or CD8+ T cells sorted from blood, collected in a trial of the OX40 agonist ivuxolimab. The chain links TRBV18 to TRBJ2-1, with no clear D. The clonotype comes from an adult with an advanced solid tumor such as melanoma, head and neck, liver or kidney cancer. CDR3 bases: TGTGCCAGCTCATCCGAGGTCTACAATGAGCAGTTCTTC. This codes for CASSSEVYNEQFF.